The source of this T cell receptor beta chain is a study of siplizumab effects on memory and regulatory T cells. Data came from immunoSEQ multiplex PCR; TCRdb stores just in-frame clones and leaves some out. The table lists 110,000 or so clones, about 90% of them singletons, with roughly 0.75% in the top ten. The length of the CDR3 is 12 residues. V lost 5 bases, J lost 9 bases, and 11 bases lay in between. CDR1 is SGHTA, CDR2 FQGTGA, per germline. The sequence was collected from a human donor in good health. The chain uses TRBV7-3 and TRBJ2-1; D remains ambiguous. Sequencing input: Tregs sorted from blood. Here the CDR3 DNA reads TGTGCCAGCAGCCTCGCTGGTGGTGAGCAGTTCTTC. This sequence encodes CASSLAGGEQFF.